A selection of T cell receptor beta chains follows, all from one sample in a study of blood T cell repertoires in COVID-19. Only in-frame clones appear in the TCRdb table, and some are missing; sequencing was by immunoSEQ multiplex PCR. The table includes some 250,000 clones, over 65% detected once. The specimen sequenced was peripheral blood. The receptors shown here come from an elderly woman with acute or convalescent COVID-19. Each CDR3 is given with its conserved first and last residue. The D gene is left open where the match is weak. Clone size is shown for a subset of rows, as once, few, many or a class of expanded clone.

>TRBJ1-5|few|TRBV18|NA
CASSPRLEGGNQPQHF
TGTGCCAGCTCACCTCGACTGGAAGGAGGGAATCAGCCCCAGCATTTT
>TRBJ1-2|NA|TRBV6-5|TRBD1
CASTRGYGYGYTF
TGTGCCAGCACCAGGGGGTACGGCTATGGCTACACCTTC
>TRBJ2-6|NA|TRBV12-5|TRBD2
CASGLVHIPGGISGANVLTF
TGTGCTAGTGGTTTGGTACACATTCCGGGAGGAATTTCTGGGGCCAACGTCCTGACTTTC
>TRBJ2-7|NA|TRBV5-4|TRBD1
CASSLTGATDEQYF
TGTGCCAGCAGCTTGACAGGGGCCACCGACGAGCAGTACTTC
>TRBJ2-3|NA|TRBV6-5|TRBD1
CANPDRGPDTQYF
TGTGCCAACCCTGACAGGGGTCCAGATACGCAGTATTTT
>TRBJ1-5|NA|TRBV5-6|NA
CASSLGTDYQPQHF
TGTGCCAGCAGTTTGGGAACAGATTATCAGCCCCAGCATTTT
>TRBJ2-3|NA|TRBV5-4|NA
CASSLFGSEDSTDTQYF
TGTGCCAGCAGCTTGTTTGGTAGCGAGGATAGCACAGATACGCAGTATTTT
>TRBJ2-1|once|TRBV27|TRBD1
CASTPGQGRLPLQKQFF
TGTGCCAGCACCCCCGGACAGGGCAGATTGCCCCTACAGAAGCAGTTCTTC
>TRBJ2-6|once|TRBV20-1|TRBD2
CSASAGGGATGANVLTF
TGCAGTGCTAGTGCCGGCGGGGGGGCGACTGGGGCCAACGTCCTGACTTTC
>TRBJ2-3|NA|TRBV2|TRBD1
CASKGTGDTDTQYF
TGTGCCAGCAAGGGGACAGGGGATACAGATACGCAGTATTTT
>TRBJ1-5|NA|TRBV27|NA
CASRLEGYSNQPQHF
TGTGCCAGCAGGCTAGAGGGTTATAGCAATCAGCCCCAGCATTTT
>TRBJ2-4|NA|TRBV20-1|NA
CSARQGNIQYF
TGCAGTGCTAGACAGGGAAACATTCAGTACTTC
>TRBJ2-7|few|TRBV7-9|NA
CASSLAGTYEQYF
TGTGCCAGCAGCTTAGCCGGGACCTACGAGCAGTACTTC
>TRBJ2-1|NA|TRBV6-5|TRBD2
CASSYGLGPFF
TGTGCCAGCAGTTACGGACTAGGACCGTTCTTC
>TRBJ1-6|NA|TRBV6-6|NA
CASSLTGLGGPNSPLHF
TGTGCCAGCAGTCTCACGGGGCTCGGGGGACCAAATTCACCCCTCCACTTT
>TRBJ1-1|NA|TRBV6-5|TRBD1
CASRSTGGVAEAFF
TGTGCCAGCAGGTCGACAGGGGGCGTCGCTGAAGCTTTCTTT
>TRBJ1-1|NA|TRBV7-3|NA
CASSLQGGMNTEAFF
TGTGCCAGCAGCTTGCAGGGTGGTATGAACACTGAAGCTTTCTTT